This entry lists 15 T cell receptor beta chains sequenced from one sample in a study of Graves' ophthalmopathy and Graves' hyperthyroidism. Amplification of the TCR beta CDR3 regions used RNA transcripts (as template). First-round RT-PCR used HTBI primers; second-round multiplex PCR followed. TCRdb processed the multiplex PCR reads anew with MiXCR; each CDR3 protein has one entry. Seen here are over a million distinct CDR3 sequences, 36% observed once, and the top ten hold 8.5% to 14%. Sequencing was done on a sample of peripheral blood or thyroid tissue (not recorded which). Receptor source: an adult man with Graves' hyperthyroidism.

The chain combines TRBV20-1 with TRBJ2-5, with D tentatively TRBD2 (6 bases). Per germline, CDR1 DFQATT and CDR2 SNEGSKA (reference sequence). There are 14 residues in the CDR3. Trimming pared 3 bases from V and 4 bases from J, leaving 15 bases between. CDR3 nucleotide sequence: TGCAGTGCTAGGCGCGGGGACTTCGGAGAGACCCAGTACTTC. This encodes CSARRGDFGETQYF.

This clonotype was seen at least ten times. The chain has TRBV7-2 and TRBJ1-2; unclear D gene. CDR1 is SGHTA, CDR2 FQGNSA, per germline. V was trimmed by 2 bases and J by 4 bases, leaving 11 bases between them. The CDR3 contains 14 residues. CDR3 in DNA: TGTGCCAGCAGCTTACACCGGAGGAGCTATGGCTACACCTTC. Its protein product is CASSLHRRSYGYTF. The full variable domain, in which reference TRBV7-2 and TRBJ1-2 provide the parts outside the CDR3, is GAGVSQSPSNKVTEKGKDVELRCDPISGHTALYWYRQSLGQGLEFLIYFQGNSAPDKSGLPSDRFSAERTGGSVSTLTIQRTQQEDSAVYLCASSLHRRSYGYTFGSGTRLTVV.

In its sample, this clonotype was seen a few times. The CDR3 sequence is CASSYSGTSGRDGYQETQYF. For the CDR3, the DNA is TGTGCCAGCAGTTACTCCGGGACTAGCGGGAGGGACGGTTATCAAGAGACCCAGTACTTC. The V and J genes are TRBV6-6 and TRBJ2-5; TRBD2 matches at 16 bases. Germline V gene data show CDR1 as MNHNY and CDR2 as SVGAGI (reference sequence). The length of the CDR3 is 20 residues. Trimming at V came to 0 bases and at J to 2 bases, leaving 9 bases not matched to a gene.

The CDR3 region is CASSARRTSGMRTQYF. The CDR3 DNA sequence: TGTGCCAGCAGCGCCCGCCGGACTAGCGGGATGAGGACCCAGTACTTC. The chain uses TRBV25-1 and TRBJ2-5; 12 positions agree with TRBD2. Germline CDR1 and CDR2: MGHDK and SYGVNS. The CDR3 extends over 16 amino acids. Trimming cost V 6 bases and J 7 bases; bases outside gene matches: 12.

The rearrangement links TRBV15 to TRBJ1-1; D is perhaps TRBD1 (6 bases). Looked up from germline, CDR1 is LNHNV and CDR2 is YYDKDF (reference sequence). The CDR3 is 14 residues long. Trimming removed 3 bases from V and 6 bases from J, with 14 bases in between. CDR3 sequence reads: CATSRSQGRAEAFF. The CDR3 DNA sequence: TGTGCCACCAGCAGGTCACAGGGAAGGGCTGAAGCTTTCTTT.

On this clonotype itself: With a much larger clone just one base away, this may be a read error. J is TRBJ2-5 and V is TRBV20-1; 9 positions match TRBD2. The CDR3 is 15 residues long. Germline V CDR1 and CDR2: DFQATT, SNEGSKA (reference sequence). CDR3 sequence reads: CSARFRGGDQEAQYF. Written as DNA, the CDR3 is TGCAGTGCTAGGTTCCGCGGGGGGGATCAAGAGGCCCAGTACTTC.

This clonotype came up a few times. The chain employs TRBV6-6 and TRBJ1-2; D is unclear. Germline CDR1 reads MNHNY; CDR2 reads SVGAGI (reference sequence). V lost 2 bases and J lost 0, with 10 bases in between. CDR3 length: 15 amino acids. As DNA, the CDR3 is TGTGCCAGCAGTTACCAGACAAAGCCTAACTATGGCTACACCTTC. The encoded protein is CASSYQTKPNYGYTF.

The J gene is TRBJ2-2, the V gene TRBV12-3 or TRBV12-4, with TRBD1 matching over 7 bases. The J segment lost 13 bases and the V segment lost 6 bases, leaving 8 bases of the junction unmatched. The length of the CDR3 is 12 residues. In DNA, the CDR3 is TGTGCCAGCAGCCTCGACAGGGTTTGGCTGTTTTTT. Translated: CASSLDRVWLFF.

The gene calls are TRBV5-1 and TRBJ2-2; D gene ambiguous. The CDR3 spans 16 residues. Trimming shortened V by 0 bases and J by 1 base, and 10 bases separated the two germline ends. The germline gives CDR1 SGHRS, CDR2 YFSETQ. The CDR3 coding sequence is TGCGCCAGCAGCTTGGCCGGGTCCATGAACACCGGGGAGCTGTTTTTT. It encodes CASSLAGSMNTGELFF.

The CDR3 is CSARVRQENTGELFF. In DNA form, the CDR3 reads TGCAGTGCTAGAGTTAGACAGGAGAACACCGGGGAGCTGTTTTTT. V and J are TRBV20-1 and TRBJ2-2; possible D gene TRBD1, 6 bases. CDR1 DFQATT and CDR2 SNEGSKA come from the germline V gene (reference sequence). The ends were cut back, 1 base at V and 1 base at J, with 10 bases in the middle. The CDR3 extends over 15 amino acids.

This clonotype was recorded at least ten times. V usage is TRBV7-2 and J usage is TRBJ1-1; D may be TRBD1 (5 bases). The V end was cut by 2 bases, the J end by 6 bases, with 16 bases between. CDR1 is SGHTA and CDR2 is FQGNSA in the germline V gene. CDR3 length: 15 residues. The CDR3: CASSLLSRGGAEAFF. CDR3 bases: TGTGCCAGCAGCTTACTATCGCGTGGGGGGGCTGAAGCTTTCTTT.

This clonotype has just a few counts. The V call is TRBV29-1, the J call TRBJ2-7; 7 nucleotides line up with TRBD2. The junction had 9 bases not matched to a gene; V was cut back by 8 bases and J by 5 bases. The CDR3 has 12 amino acids. The V gene's germline CDR1 is SQVTM and CDR2 ANQGSEA. This CDR3 reads CSYSGRVHEQYF. For the CDR3, the DNA is TGCAGCTACTCGGGGAGGGTCCACGAGCAGTACTTC.

In this sample, this clonotype turned up many times. The V and J genes are TRBV7-8 and TRBJ1-6; D call uncertain. The CDR3 is made up of 16 amino acids. The ends were cut back, 0 bases at V and 5 bases at J, with 11 bases in the middle. Germline V gene data show CDR1 as SGHVS and CDR2 as FQNEAQ. The CDR3 nucleotides read TGTGCCAGCAGCTTAGCGGGGTGGAGAGATAATTCACCCCTCCACTTT. The encoded protein is CASSLAGWRDNSPLHF.

Many counts were recorded for this clonotype. The chain recombines TRBV7-2 with TRBJ1-6, with TRBD1 matching over 9 bases. The CDR3 is 16 residues long. Germline V lookup: CDR1 SGHTA, CDR2 FQGNSA. V shed 4 bases, J shed 7 bases, and the junction held 8 bases outside the gene matches. CDR3 nucleotide sequence: TGTGCCAGCAGCTCGACAGGGGGGGATACCAATTCACCCCTCCACTTT. Protein product: CASSSTGGDTNSPLHF. The full variable domain, with the rest looked up from reference TRBV7-2 and TRBJ1-6, is GAGVSQSPSNKVTEKGKDVELRCDPISGHTALYWYRQSLGQGLEFLIYFQGNSAPDKSGLPSDRFSAERTGGSVSTLTIQRTQQEDSAVYLCASSSTGGDTNSPLHFGNGTRLTVT.

As for this clonotype: A clone one base away is much larger, so this may be a read error. CDR3 nucleotide sequence: TGTGCCAGCAGTCCCCGACACCATCGGGAGACCCAGTACTTC. This gives the protein CASSPRHHRETQYF. The chain joins TRBV2 to TRBJ2-5; no definite D call. Germline CDR1 is SNHLY and CDR2 is FYNNEI. Trimming left V 5 bases short and J 5 bases short, with 15 bases between. The CDR3 extends over 14 amino acids.